A selection of T cell receptor beta chains follows, all from one sample in a study of T cell changes during pregnancy in multiple sclerosis. Clones were read by immunoSEQ multiplex PCR, and TCRdb kept only the in-frame ones, dropping some. This sample carries under 80,000 clones, 92% of them seen once, and the ten largest clones take about 2%. Sequencing used peripheral blood, obtained before pregnancy. These receptor sequences come from a female donor with multiple sclerosis, enrolled in a pregnancy study. Both conserved end residues are part of each CDR3. The order of the fields is J gene, V gene, CDR3 protein.

J gene: TRBJ1-1
V gene: TRBV4-2
CDR3 protein: CASSQAGGRNTEAFF

J gene: TRBJ2-3
V gene: TRBV5-1
CDR3 protein: CASSSLRVERGDTQYF

J gene: TRBJ2-3
V gene: TRBV11-2
CDR3 protein: CASSPEPKGGLAGVHF

J gene: TRBJ2-4
V gene: TRBV7-7
CDR3 protein: CASSLAPRIAKNIQYF

J gene: TRBJ2-3
V gene: TRBV11-2
CDR3 protein: CASSPTTGLNTQYF

J gene: TRBJ2-5
V gene: TRBV15
CDR3 protein: CATSPVRTEETQYF

J gene: TRBJ2-1
V gene: TRBV29-1
CDR3 protein: CSVQGYNEQFF

J gene: TRBJ2-7
V gene: TRBV18
CDR3 protein: CASSGPGAINEQYF

J gene: TRBJ2-3
V gene: TRBV11-1
CDR3 protein: CASSLLQGSHTQYF

J gene: TRBJ2-3
V gene: TRBV2
CDR3 protein: CASSEGWTGPDTQYF

J gene: TRBJ2-3
V gene: TRBV27
CDR3 protein: CASQSGNCTDTQYF

J gene: TRBJ2-3
V gene: TRBV28
CDR3 protein: CASTGTGDADTQYF

J gene: TRBJ2-2
V gene: TRBV15
CDR3 protein: CATSRGMWTSGRTGELFF

J gene: TRBJ2-3
V gene: TRBV6-6
CDR3 protein: CASTPPGGPDTQYF

J gene: TRBJ2-1
V gene: TRBV18
CDR3 protein: CASSPRYNEQFF

J gene: TRBJ2-1
V gene: TRBV11-2
CDR3 protein: CASSPGTSLYNEQFF

J gene: TRBJ2-7
V gene: TRBV7-2
CDR3 protein: CASSLAMGTGAYEQYF

J gene: TRBJ2-4
V gene: TRBV6-1
CDR3 protein: CASSEEIEGVRINIQYF

J gene: TRBJ1-2
V gene: TRBV4-1
CDR3 protein: CASSQGLEYGYTF

J gene: TRBJ2-7
V gene: TRBV19
CDR3 protein: CASSIPGQTYEQYF

J gene: TRBJ2-4
V gene: TRBV6-4
CDR3 protein: CASSRNQGDIQYF

J gene: TRBJ2-7
V gene: TRBV25-1
CDR3 protein: CASSEGGRVRYEQYF

J gene: TRBJ1-2
V gene: TRBV28
CDR3 protein: CASKGAGNGYGYTF

J gene: TRBJ2-7
V gene: TRBV5-1
CDR3 protein: CASSLGGQAYEQYF

J gene: TRBJ1-1
V gene: TRBV16
CDR3 protein: CASSQQGTGQNTEAFF

J gene: -
V gene: TRBV6-5
CDR3 protein: CASTPDSYEQYF

J gene: TRBJ2-1
V gene: TRBV4-3
CDR3 protein: CASSQVAGNNEQFF

J gene: TRBJ2-7
V gene: TRBV7-9
CDR3 protein: CASQAGTGGVSHGEQYF

J gene: TRBJ2-7
V gene: TRBV30
CDR3 protein: CAGGEEYEQYF

J gene: TRBJ2-5
V gene: TRBV11-2
CDR3 protein: CASSLGWGGKETQYF

J gene: TRBJ2-3
V gene: TRBV19
CDR3 protein: CASSILAGGLDTQYF

J gene: TRBJ2-7
V gene: TRBV6-1
CDR3 protein: CASSEGGTGGYEQYF